Sample share makes the clone carrying this TCR beta chain medium-sized. Its antigen remains unidentified. This entry comes from a study of spatial heterogeneity in lung cancer. The wider study: Counts of TCR transcripts in tumor regions correlated strongly with a T cell module score (derived from matched bulk RNA-seq).

The CDR3 has 11 amino acids. V lost 4 bases and J lost 8, with 8 bases in between. Germline CDR1 and CDR2: MDHEN and SYDVKM. TCRdb redid the calling of the 5' RACE reads with MiXCR, one entry per CDR3 protein. The sample has 16,000 or so distinct CDR3 sequences, 5.5% to 6% seen once. Regarding the study as a whole: The number of expanded tumor alpha and beta chains correlated with mutation number. Expanded TCRs classified as ubiquitous or regional were counted, and these counts tracked ubiquitous and regional nonsynonymous mutations, respectively.

The time point here: sample taken at primary tumor resection. Whole RNA obtained from tumor, nontumor lung or frozen PBMC underwent sequencing without sorting. The rearrangement uses TRBV28 and TRBJ1-2, with D tentatively TRBD1 (6 bases). Material: lung tumor tissue, obtained at surgery. This sequence originates from a female donor with early-stage non-small cell lung cancer. The CDR3 DNA sequence: TGTGCCAGCAGTTCGGACAGAGGCTACACCTTC. Translating gives CASSSDRGYTF.